This T cell receptor beta chain is drawn from a study of cytomegalovirus exposure and HLA in healthy donors. 13 Jbeta primers and 60 Vbeta primers were used for the PCR. The table came from immunoSEQ multiplex PCR; TCRdb's copy has only in-frame clones and leaves some out. The sample has 60,000 to 100,000 clones, and its top ten clones hold about 4.6%. This CDR3 is 14 amino acids long. Germline V CDR1 and CDR2: MDHEN, SYDVKM. V was cut by 7 bases and J by 7 bases, with 17 bases left in between. This clonotype was sampled from a man under 40 in good health and CMV-seronegative. The sequenced sample consisted of PBMCs. This chain joins TRBV28 and TRBJ1-5; no definite D call. The CDR3 region is CASTTQAGDQPQHF. CDR3 nucleotides: TGTGCCAGCACTACCCAAGCGGGCGACCAGCCCCAGCATTTT.